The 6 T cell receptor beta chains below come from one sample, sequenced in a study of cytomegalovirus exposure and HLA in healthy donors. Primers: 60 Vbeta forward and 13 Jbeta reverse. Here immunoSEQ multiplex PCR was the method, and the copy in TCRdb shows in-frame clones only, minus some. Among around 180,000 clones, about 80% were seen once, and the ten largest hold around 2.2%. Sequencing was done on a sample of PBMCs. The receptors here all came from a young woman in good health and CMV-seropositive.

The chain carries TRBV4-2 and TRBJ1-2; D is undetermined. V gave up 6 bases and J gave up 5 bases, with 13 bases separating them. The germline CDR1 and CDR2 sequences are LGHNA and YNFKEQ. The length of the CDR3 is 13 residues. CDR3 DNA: TGTGCCAGCAGTCCTACTGGGGAGTATGGCTACACCTTC. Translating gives CASSPTGEYGYTF.

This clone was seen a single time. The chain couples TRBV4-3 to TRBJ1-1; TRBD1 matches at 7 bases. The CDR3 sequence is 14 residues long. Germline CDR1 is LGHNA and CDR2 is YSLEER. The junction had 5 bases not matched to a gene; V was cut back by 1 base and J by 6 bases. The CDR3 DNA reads TGCGCCAGCAGCCAAGGAAACAGGGGAGCTGAAGCTTTCTTT. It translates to CASSQGNRGAEAFF.

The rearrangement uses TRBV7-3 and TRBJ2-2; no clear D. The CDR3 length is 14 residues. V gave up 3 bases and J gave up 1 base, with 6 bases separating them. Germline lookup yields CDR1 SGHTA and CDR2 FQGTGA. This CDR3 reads CASSFSGNTGELFF. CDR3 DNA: TGTGCCAGCAGCTTTTCAGGGAACACCGGGGAGCTGTTTTTT.

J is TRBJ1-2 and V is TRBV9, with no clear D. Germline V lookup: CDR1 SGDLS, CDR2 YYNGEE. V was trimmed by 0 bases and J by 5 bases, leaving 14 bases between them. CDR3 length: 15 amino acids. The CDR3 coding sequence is TGTGCCAGCAGCGTAGGGGCAGATGAGACGTATGGCTACACCTTC. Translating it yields CASSVGADETYGYTF.

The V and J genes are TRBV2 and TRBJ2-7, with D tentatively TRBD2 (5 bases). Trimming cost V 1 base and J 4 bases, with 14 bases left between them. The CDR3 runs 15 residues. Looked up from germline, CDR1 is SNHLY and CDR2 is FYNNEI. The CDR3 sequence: CASSEGSGGMYEQYF. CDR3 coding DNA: TGTGCCAGCAGTGAAGGCTCAGGAGGCATGTACGAGCAGTACTTC.

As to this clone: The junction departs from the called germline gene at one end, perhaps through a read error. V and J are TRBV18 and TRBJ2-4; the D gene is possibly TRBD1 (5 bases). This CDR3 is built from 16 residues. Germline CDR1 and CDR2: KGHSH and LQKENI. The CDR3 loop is CASSTLRLGVQNSQYF. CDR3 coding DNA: TGTGCCAGCTCTACGCTGAGGTTAGGGGTCCAAAACAGTCAGTACTTC.